This T cell receptor beta chain was sequenced in a study of blood T cell repertoires in COVID-19. TCRdb's copy holds only in-frame clones and misses some; the assay was immunoSEQ multiplex PCR. The sample yields over 250,000 clones, roughly 84% seen once. The CDR3 runs 15 residues. The V and J ends lost 1 base and 6 bases respectively, with 12 bases between them. Germline V CDR1 and CDR2: MDHEN, SYDVKM. The sequence came from a human donor with COVID-19, enrolled during active disease. The donor label of this sample is uncertain. The chain combines TRBV28 with TRBJ2-2; D possibly corresponds to TRBD2 (5 bases). The material sequenced was peripheral blood. The CDR3 DNA reads as TGTGCCAGCAGTTTATACGGGGTGGAGGCCGGGGAGCTGTTTTTT. Translating it yields CASSLYGVEAGELFF.